This paragraph covers one TCR beta chain sequence. As yet, its antigen is unknown. The sample belongs to a study of OX40 agonist ivuxolimab in advanced cancers. Sampling times: baseline, cycle 4 day 1, cycle 7 day 1. General study findings and limits: Low clonal expansion, among the lowest seen, marked partial responders at 0.1-3.0 mg/kg. There was clonal expansion of CD4+ and CD8+ blood T cells by week 6 at 0.1 to 3.0 mg/kg.

The assay was immunoSEQ multiplex PCR, and TCRdb's table has in-frame clones only and misses some. The table lists tens of thousands of clones, about 93% of them singletons, with 9.5% to 11% in the top ten. The receptor was isolated from an adult with an advanced solid tumor such as melanoma, head and neck, liver or kidney cancer. The sample consisted of CD4+ or CD8+ T cells sorted from blood, taken in a trial of the OX40 agonist ivuxolimab.

The CDR3 loop reads CASSLWDSPGAEQYF. In DNA, the CDR3 is TGTGCCAGCAGCTTATGGGATTCCCCTGGCGCCGAGCAGTACTTC. The rearrangement links TRBV11-3 to TRBJ2-7, with unresolved D. The CDR3 extends over 15 amino acids. Germline V gene lookup returns CDR1 SGHNT and CDR2 YENEEA. Trimming left V 2 bases short and J 6 bases short, with 17 bases between.